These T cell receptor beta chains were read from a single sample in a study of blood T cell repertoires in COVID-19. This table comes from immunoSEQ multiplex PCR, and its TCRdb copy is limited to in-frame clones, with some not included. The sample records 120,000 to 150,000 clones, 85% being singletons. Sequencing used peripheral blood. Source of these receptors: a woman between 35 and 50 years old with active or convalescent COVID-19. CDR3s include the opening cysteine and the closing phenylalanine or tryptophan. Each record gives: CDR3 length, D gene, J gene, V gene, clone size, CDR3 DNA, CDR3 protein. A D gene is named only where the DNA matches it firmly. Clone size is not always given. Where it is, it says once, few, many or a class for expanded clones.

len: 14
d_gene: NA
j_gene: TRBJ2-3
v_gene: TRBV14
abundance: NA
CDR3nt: TGTGCCAGCAGCCTGGCAGGGAGCACAGATACGCAGTATTTT
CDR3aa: CASSLAGSTDTQYF

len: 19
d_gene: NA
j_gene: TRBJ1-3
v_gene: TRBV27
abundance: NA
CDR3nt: TGTGCCAGCAGTTTTACAGGCTCTGGCCCGATACCAACTGGAAACACCATATATTTT
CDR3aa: CASSFTGSGPIPTGNTIYF

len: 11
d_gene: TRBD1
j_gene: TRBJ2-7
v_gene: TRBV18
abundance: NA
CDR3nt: TGTGCCAGCTCAACAGGGGGATCGCAGTACTTC
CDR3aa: CASSTGGSQYF

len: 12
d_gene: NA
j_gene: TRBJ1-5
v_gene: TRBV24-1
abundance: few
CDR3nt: TGTGCCACCAGTCGACAGAATCAGCCCCAGCATTTT
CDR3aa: CATSRQNQPQHF

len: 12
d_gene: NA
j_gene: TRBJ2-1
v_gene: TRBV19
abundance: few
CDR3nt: TGTGCCAGTAGTATAAGAGTAAATGAGCAGTTCTTC
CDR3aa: CASSIRVNEQFF

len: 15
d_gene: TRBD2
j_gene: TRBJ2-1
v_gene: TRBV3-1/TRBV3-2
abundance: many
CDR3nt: TGTGCCAGCAGCCAGGGAGCGGGAGAGGTCAATGAGCAGTTCTTC
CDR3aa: CASSQGAGEVNEQFF

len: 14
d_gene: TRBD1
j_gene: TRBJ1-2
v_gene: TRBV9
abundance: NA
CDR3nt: TGTGCCAGCAGCTTTGGGACAGGACCTTATGGCTACACCTTC
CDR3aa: CASSFGTGPYGYTF

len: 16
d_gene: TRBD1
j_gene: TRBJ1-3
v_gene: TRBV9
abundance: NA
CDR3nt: TGTGCCAGCAGCGAAAGACAGGGCCTCTCTGGAAACACCATATATTTT
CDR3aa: CASSERQGLSGNTIYF

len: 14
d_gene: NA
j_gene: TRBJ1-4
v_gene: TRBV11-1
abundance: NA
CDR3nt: TGTGCCAGCAGCTCCCATCAGGGGAATGAAAAACTGTTTTTT
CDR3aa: CASSSHQGNEKLFF

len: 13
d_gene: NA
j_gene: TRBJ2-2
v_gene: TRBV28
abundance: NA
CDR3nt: TGTGCCAGCAGTCGCGGCGGGGTGGGGGAGCTGTTTTTT
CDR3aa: CASSRGGVGELFF

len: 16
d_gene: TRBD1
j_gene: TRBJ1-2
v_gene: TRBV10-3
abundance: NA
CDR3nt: TGTGCCATCAGTGAGTGGTTAGCAGGGGGCATGGATGGCTACACCTTC
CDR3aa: CAISEWLAGGMDGYTF

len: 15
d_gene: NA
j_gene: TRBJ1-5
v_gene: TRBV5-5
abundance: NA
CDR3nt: TGTGCCAGCAGCTTGGTATCGGGGGGCAATCAGCCCCAGCATTTT
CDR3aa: CASSLVSGGNQPQHF

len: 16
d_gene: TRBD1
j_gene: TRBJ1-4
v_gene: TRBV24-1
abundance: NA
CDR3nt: TGTGCCACCAGTGACTCCGGGACAGGGCTAAGTGAAAAACTGTTTTTT
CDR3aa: CATSDSGTGLSEKLFF

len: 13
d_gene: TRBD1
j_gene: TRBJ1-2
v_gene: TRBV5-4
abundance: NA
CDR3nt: TGTGCCAGCAGCCGGGACAGCAACTATGGCTACACCTTC
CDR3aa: CASSRDSNYGYTF

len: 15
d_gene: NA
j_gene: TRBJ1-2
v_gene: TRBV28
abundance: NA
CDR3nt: TGTGCCAGCAGCCCAGGTCGGGGGTCGCACTATGGCTACACCTTC
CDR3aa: CASSPGRGSHYGYTF

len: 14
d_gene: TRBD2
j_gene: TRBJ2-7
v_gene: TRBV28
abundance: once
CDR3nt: TGTGCCAGCAGTTTAGGGCTAGCGGGGACCGAGCAGTACTTC
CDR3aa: CASSLGLAGTEQYF

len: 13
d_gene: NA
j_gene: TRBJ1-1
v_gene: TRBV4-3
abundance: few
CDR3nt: TGCGCCAGCAGCCAAACAGCGAACACTGAAGCTTTCTTT
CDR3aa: CASSQTANTEAFF

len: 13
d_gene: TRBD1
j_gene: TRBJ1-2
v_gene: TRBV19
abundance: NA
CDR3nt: TGTGCCAGTAGGGGGGACAGTTGGTACGGCTACACCTTC
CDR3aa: CASRGDSWYGYTF

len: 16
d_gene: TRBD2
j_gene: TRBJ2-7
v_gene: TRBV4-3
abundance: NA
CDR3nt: TGCGCCAGCAGCCAAGATGGTCTAGCGGGTACCTACGAGCAGTACTTC
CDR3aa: CASSQDGLAGTYEQYF

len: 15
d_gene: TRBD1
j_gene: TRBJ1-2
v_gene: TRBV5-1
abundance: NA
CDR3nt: TGCGCCAGCAGCCCCCGGGACAGATCTCTTGGCGGCTACACCTTC
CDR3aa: CASSPRDRSLGGYTF

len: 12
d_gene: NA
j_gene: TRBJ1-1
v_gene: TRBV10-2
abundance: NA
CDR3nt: TGCGCCAGCAGTGAGTGGTCGGGAGAAGCTTTCTTT
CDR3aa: CASSEWSGEAFF

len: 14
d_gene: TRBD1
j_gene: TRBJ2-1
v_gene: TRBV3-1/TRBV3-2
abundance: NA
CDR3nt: TGTGCCAGCAGCCTTCCGGGACAGGGCGCTGAGCAGTTCTTC
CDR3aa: CASSLPGQGAEQFF

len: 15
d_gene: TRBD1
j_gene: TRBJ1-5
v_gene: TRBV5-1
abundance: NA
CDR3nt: TGCGCCAGCAGCTTGGAGGGGGCTAGCAATCAGCCCCAGCATTTT
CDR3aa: CASSLEGASNQPQHF

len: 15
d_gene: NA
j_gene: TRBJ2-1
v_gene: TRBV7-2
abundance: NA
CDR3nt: TGTGCCAGCAGCTTAGGTGGGCTATCCCTCGGCGAGCAGTTCTTC
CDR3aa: CASSLGGLSLGEQFF

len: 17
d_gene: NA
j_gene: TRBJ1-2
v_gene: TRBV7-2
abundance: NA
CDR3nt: TGTGCCAGCAGCTTAGGGAGGGTATCACTTACCCCGTATGGCTACACCTTC
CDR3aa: CASSLGRVSLTPYGYTF

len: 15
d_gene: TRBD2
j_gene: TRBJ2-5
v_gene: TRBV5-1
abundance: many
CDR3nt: TGCGCCAGCAGCTTGGAAGCGGGGCTAGGGGAGACCCAGTACTTC
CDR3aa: CASSLEAGLGETQYF

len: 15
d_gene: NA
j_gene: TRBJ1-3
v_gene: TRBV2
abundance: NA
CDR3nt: TGTGCCAGCAGTGAACAGCAGGGGAAAGGAAACACCATATATTTT
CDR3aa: CASSEQQGKGNTIYF

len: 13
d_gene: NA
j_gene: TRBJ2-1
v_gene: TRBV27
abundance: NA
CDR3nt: TGTGCCAGCAGTTTATCGGGCAGGGATGAGCAGTTCTTC
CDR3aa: CASSLSGRDEQFF

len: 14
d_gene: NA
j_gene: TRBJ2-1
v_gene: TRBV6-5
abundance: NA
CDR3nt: TGTGCCAGCAGCGTATCCGGGATACGCGATGAGCAGTTCTTC
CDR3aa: CASSVSGIRDEQFF

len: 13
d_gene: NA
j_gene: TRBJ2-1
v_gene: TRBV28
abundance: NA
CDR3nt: TGTGCCAGCAGTTTGCCTAGCAACAATGAGCAGTTCTTC
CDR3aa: CASSLPSNNEQFF

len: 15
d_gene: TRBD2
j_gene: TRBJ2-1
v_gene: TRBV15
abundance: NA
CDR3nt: TGTGCCACCGGGCTAGCGGGGGGGCGGGTTGATGAGCAGTTCTTC
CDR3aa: CATGLAGGRVDEQFF

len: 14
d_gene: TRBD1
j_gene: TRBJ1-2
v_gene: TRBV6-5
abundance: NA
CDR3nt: TGTGCCAGCAGTTACTCGACAGGGAACACTGGCTACACCTTC
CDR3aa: CASSYSTGNTGYTF

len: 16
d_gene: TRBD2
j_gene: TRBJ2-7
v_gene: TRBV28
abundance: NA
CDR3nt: TGTGCCAGCTCCCGGGGGGGCCCCCCGAAATCCTACGAGCAGTACTTC
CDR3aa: CASSRGGPPKSYEQYF

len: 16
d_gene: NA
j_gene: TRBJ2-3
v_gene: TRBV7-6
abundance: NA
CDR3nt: TGTGCCAGCAGCCAGTTACAGGGTCAGGCTACAGATACGCAGTATTTT
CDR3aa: CASSQLQGQATDTQYF

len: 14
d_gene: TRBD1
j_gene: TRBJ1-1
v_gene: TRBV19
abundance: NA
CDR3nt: TGTGCCAGTAGTTCAGGGGGCCGGACGACTGAAGCTTTCTTT
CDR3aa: CASSSGGRTTEAFF

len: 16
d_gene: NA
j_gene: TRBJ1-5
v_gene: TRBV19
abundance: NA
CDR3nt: TGTGCCAGTAGTATCGGTGGGGCTTATAGCAATCAGCCCCAGCATTTT
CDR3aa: CASSIGGAYSNQPQHF

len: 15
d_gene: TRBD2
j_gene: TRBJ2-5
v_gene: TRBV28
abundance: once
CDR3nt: TGTGCCAGCAGCATCCTAGCGGGGGTCAGAGAGACCCAGTACTTC
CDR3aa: CASSILAGVRETQYF

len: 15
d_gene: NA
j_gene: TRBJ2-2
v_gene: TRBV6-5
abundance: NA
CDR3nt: TGTGCCAGCAGACTAAATTTAGTAGGCACCGGGGAGCTGTTTTTT
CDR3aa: CASRLNLVGTGELFF

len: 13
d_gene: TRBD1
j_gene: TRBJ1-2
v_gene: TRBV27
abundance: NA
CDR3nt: TGTGCCAGCAGTGTGGACAGGGTTGGAGGCTACACCTTC
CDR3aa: CASSVDRVGGYTF

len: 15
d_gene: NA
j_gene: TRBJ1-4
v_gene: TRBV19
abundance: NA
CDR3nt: TGTGCCAGTAGTATCTCAGGGATTGCCCTGGTTGAACTGTTTTTT
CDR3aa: CASSISGIALVELFF

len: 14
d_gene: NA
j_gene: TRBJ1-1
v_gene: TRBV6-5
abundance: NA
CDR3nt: TGTGCCAGCAGCCTGACAGGCCAGAACACTGAAGCTTTCTTT
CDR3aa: CASSLTGQNTEAFF

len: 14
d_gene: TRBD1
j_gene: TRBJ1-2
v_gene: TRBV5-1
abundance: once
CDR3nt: TGCGCCAGCAGCTTGGCGGGGACAGGGAATGGCTACACCTTC
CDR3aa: CASSLAGTGNGYTF

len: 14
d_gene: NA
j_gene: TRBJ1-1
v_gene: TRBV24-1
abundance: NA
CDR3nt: TGTGCCACCAGTGTCGGGGGGGGTGGCACTGAAGCTTTCTTT
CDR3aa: CATSVGGGGTEAFF

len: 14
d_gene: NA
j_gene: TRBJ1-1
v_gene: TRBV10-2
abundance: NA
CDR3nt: TGCGCCAGCACCTCGCGGGCGCCGGGGACTGAAGCTTTCTTT
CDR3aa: CASTSRAPGTEAFF

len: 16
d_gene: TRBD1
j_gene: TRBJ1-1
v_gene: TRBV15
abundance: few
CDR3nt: TGTGCCACCAGCCCTCATAGGGGGCCGGCGAACACTGAAGCTTTCTTT
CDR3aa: CATSPHRGPANTEAFF